This T cell receptor (beta chain) was recorded in a study of shared clonotypes between healthy human individuals. TCRdb keeps only in-frame clones here, not all; method: immunoSEQ multiplex PCR. The sample holds under 700,000 clones, about 95% seen once. The naive CD8 population came from CD45RO-negative cells selected for CCR7, without terminally differentiated effector memory CD45RA+ cells. After removal of 3 bases from V and 10 bases from J, the junction contained 12 bases not matched to a gene. From germline, CDR1 is SGDLS and CDR2 YYNGEE. The length of the CDR3 is 15 residues. The chain combines TRBV9 with TRBJ1-5; 8 bases agree with TRBD1. Sequencing was done on a sample of naive CD8+ T cells sorted from blood. The clonotype was recovered from a woman aged 25 to 45 in good health. The CDR3 region is CASSAPGQAAGPQHF. As DNA, the CDR3 is TGTGCCAGCAGCGCGCCGGGACAGGCTGCGGGACCCCAGCATTTT.